Presented here are 2 T cell receptor beta chains from one specimen sequenced in a study of cytomegalovirus exposure and HLA in healthy donors. The PCR made use of 60 Vbeta and 13 Jbeta primers. Clones were sequenced by immunoSEQ multiplex PCR, and TCRdb holds only the in-frame ones, with some missing. The sample records 120,000 to 150,000 clones, around 81% being singletons. The sequencing sample was made of PBMCs. The receptors shown here come from a middle-aged man in good health and CMV-seropositive.

This chain connects TRBV7-6 to TRBJ2-7, with 9 bases aligning to TRBD1. The V gene's germline CDR1 is SGHVS and CDR2 FNYEAQ. V lost 4 bases, J lost 7 bases, and 5 bases stayed unmatched. CDR3 length: 13 amino acids. In DNA, the CDR3 is TGTGCCAGCAGCTCCAGACAGGGGGTAGAGCAGTACTTC. Its translation is CASSSRQGVEQYF. Complete variable domain (other parts from reference TRBV7-6 and TRBJ2-7): GAGVSQSPRYKVTKRGQDVALRCDPISGHVSLYWYRQALGQGPEFLTYFNYEAQQDKSGLPNDRFSAERPEGSISTLTIQRTEQRDSAMYRCASSSRQGVEQYFGPGTRLTVT.

This clone was seen more than once but under ten times. One end of the junction varies from germline; a read error may be responsible. This sample also contains other DNA sequences that code for the same CDR3. The chain employs TRBV6-6 and TRBJ1-6; D uncertain. The CDR3 extends over 13 amino acids. The germline gives CDR1 MNHNY, CDR2 SVGAGI (reference sequence). This chain's CDR3 is CASSQVSNSPLHF. In DNA form, the CDR3 reads TGTGCCAGCAGTCAAGTCAGTAATTCCCCCCTCCACTTT.